Listed below are T cell receptor beta chains from one sample, sequenced in a study of cytomegalovirus exposure and HLA in healthy donors. Sequencing used immunoSEQ multiplex PCR; TCRdb keeps in-frame clones, though not all of them. The sample carries about 230,000 clones, approximately 81% recorded once. The sample taken for sequencing was PBMCs. The receptors were gathered from a human donor in good health. The CDR3 runs from the conserved cysteine through the conserved F or W. D genes are given only for firm matches. Clone size is not always given. Where it is, it says once, few, many or a class for expanded clones.

cdr3_length: 17; j_call: TRBJ2-2; v_call: TRBV10-3; clone_size: NA; d_call: TRBD2; cdr3_aa: CAISGTLAGVGTGELFF; cdr3_nt: TGTGCCATCAGTGGAACACTAGCGGGAGTGGGCACCGGGGAGCTGTTTTTT
cdr3_length: 15; j_call: TRBJ1-5; v_call: TRBV7-2; clone_size: NA; d_call: NA; cdr3_aa: CASSLEGLGSQPQHF; cdr3_nt: TGTGCCAGCAGCTTGGAGGGGTTGGGCAGCCAGCCCCAGCATTTT
cdr3_length: 15; j_call: TRBJ2-2; v_call: TRBV9; clone_size: NA; d_call: NA; cdr3_aa: CASSVMGQNTGELFF; cdr3_nt: TGTGCCAGCAGCGTAATGGGCCAGAACACCGGGGAGCTGTTTTTT
cdr3_length: 16; j_call: TRBJ1-3; v_call: TRBV15; clone_size: NA; d_call: TRBD1; cdr3_aa: CATSRTGVRSGNTIYF; cdr3_nt: TGTGCCACCAGCAGGACAGGGGTGAGGTCTGGAAACACCATATATTTT
cdr3_length: 16; j_call: TRBJ1-3; v_call: TRBV6-1; clone_size: NA; d_call: NA; cdr3_aa: CASSERGHLSGNTIYF; cdr3_nt: TGTGCCAGCAGTGAAAGGGGACACTTGAGTGGAAACACCATATATTTT
cdr3_length: 14; j_call: TRBJ2-3; v_call: TRBV7-9; clone_size: once; d_call: TRBD1; cdr3_aa: CAGSGQGPPDTQYF; cdr3_nt: TGTGCCGGATCGGGACAGGGGCCTCCAGATACGCAGTATTTT
cdr3_length: 15; j_call: TRBJ2-1; v_call: TRBV30; clone_size: few; d_call: TRBD2; cdr3_aa: CAWSPGGRDYNEQFF; cdr3_nt: TGTGCCTGGAGTCCGGGTGGGAGGGACTACAATGAGCAGTTCTTC
cdr3_length: 13; j_call: TRBJ2-7; v_call: TRBV6-5; clone_size: NA; d_call: NA; cdr3_aa: CASSYADSYEQYF; cdr3_nt: TGTGCCAGCAGTTACGCAGACAGCTACGAGCAGTACTTC
cdr3_length: 13; j_call: TRBJ2-5; v_call: TRBV6-5; clone_size: NA; d_call: TRBD2; cdr3_aa: CASTKGLVETQYF; cdr3_nt: TGTGCCAGCACCAAAGGACTAGTCGAGACCCAGTACTTC
cdr3_length: 18; j_call: TRBJ2-4; v_call: TRBV11-2; clone_size: NA; d_call: TRBD2; cdr3_aa: CASSPRASGLLAKNIQYF; cdr3_nt: TGTGCCAGCAGCCCTAGGGCTAGCGGCCTTCTAGCCAAAAACATTCAGTACTTC
cdr3_length: 14; j_call: TRBJ2-1; v_call: TRBV6-5; clone_size: NA; d_call: TRBD2; cdr3_aa: CASRLAGGYNEQFF; cdr3_nt: TGTGCCAGCAGACTAGCGGGAGGTTACAATGAGCAGTTCTTC
cdr3_length: 13; j_call: TRBJ2-2; v_call: TRBV18; clone_size: NA; d_call: NA; cdr3_aa: CASSEWKTGELFF; cdr3_nt: TGTGCCAGCTCGGAGTGGAAAACCGGGGAGCTGTTTTTT
cdr3_length: 15; j_call: TRBJ2-7; v_call: TRBV7-6; clone_size: NA; d_call: TRBD1; cdr3_aa: CASSPQGVLSYEQYF; cdr3_nt: TGTGCCAGCAGCCCACAGGGGGTACTATCCTACGAGCAGTACTTC
cdr3_length: 20; j_call: TRBJ2-6; v_call: TRBV7-8; clone_size: NA; d_call: TRBD1; cdr3_aa: CASSLYTDRGLGAGANVLTF; cdr3_nt: TGTGCCAGCAGCTTATATACGGACAGGGGGTTAGGTGCTGGGGCCAACGTCCTGACTTTC
cdr3_length: 15; j_call: TRBJ2-5; v_call: TRBV28; clone_size: NA; d_call: NA; cdr3_aa: CASSTGNPAGETQYF; cdr3_nt: TGTGCCAGCAGCACCGGGAACCCGGCCGGAGAGACCCAGTACTTC
cdr3_length: 14; j_call: TRBJ2-1; v_call: TRBV10-3; clone_size: NA; d_call: TRBD2; cdr3_aa: CAISNLAGRNEQFF; cdr3_nt: TGTGCCATTAGCAACTTAGCGGGGCGGAATGAGCAGTTCTTC
cdr3_length: 16; j_call: TRBJ2-1; v_call: TRBV4-1; clone_size: once; d_call: TRBD2; cdr3_aa: CASSQLRPSGNNEQFF; cdr3_nt: TGCGCCAGCAGCCAACTACGTCCTAGCGGGAACAATGAGCAGTTCTTC
cdr3_length: 17; j_call: TRBJ2-5; v_call: TRBV12-5; clone_size: NA; d_call: TRBD1; cdr3_aa: CASDPRVPGQMIETQYF; cdr3_nt: TGTGCTAGTGATCCTAGGGTGCCGGGACAGATGATAGAGACCCAGTACTTC
cdr3_length: 11; j_call: TRBJ1-5; v_call: TRBV6-5; clone_size: NA; d_call: NA; cdr3_aa: CASRDRFAQHF; cdr3_nt: TGTGCCAGCAGGGACAGATTCGCCCAGCATTTT
cdr3_length: 11; j_call: TRBJ2-5; v_call: TRBV6-5; clone_size: NA; d_call: NA; cdr3_aa: CASRGGRTQYF; cdr3_nt: TGTGCCAGCAGGGGGGGGCGGACCCAGTACTTC
cdr3_length: 16; j_call: TRBJ2-7; v_call: TRBV10-3; clone_size: NA; d_call: TRBD1; cdr3_aa: CAISSAGTGASYEQYF; cdr3_nt: TGTGCCATCAGTTCAGCCGGGACAGGGGCCTCCTACGAGCAGTACTTC
cdr3_length: 13; j_call: TRBJ2-7; v_call: TRBV6-1; clone_size: NA; d_call: NA; cdr3_aa: CASRQGPAYEQYF; cdr3_nt: TGTGCCAGCAGGCAGGGCCCGGCCTACGAGCAGTACTTC
cdr3_length: 12; j_call: TRBJ1-3; v_call: TRBV10-3; clone_size: NA; d_call: TRBD1; cdr3_aa: CATTGGGNTIYF; cdr3_nt: TGTGCCACTACAGGGGGGGGAAACACCATATATTTT
cdr3_length: 17; j_call: TRBJ2-1; v_call: TRBV5-1; clone_size: once; d_call: TRBD2; cdr3_aa: CASSLGLAGATYNEQFF; cdr3_nt: TGCGCCAGCAGCCTGGGACTAGCGGGAGCCACCTACAATGAGCAGTTCTTC
cdr3_length: 15; j_call: TRBJ2-5; v_call: TRBV6-5; clone_size: NA; d_call: TRBD2; cdr3_aa: CASSYVAGGAETQYF; cdr3_nt: TGTGCCAGCAGTTACGTAGCGGGAGGGGCAGAGACCCAGTACTTC
cdr3_length: 16; j_call: TRBJ2-7; v_call: TRBV7-2; clone_size: once; d_call: TRBD2; cdr3_aa: CASSLAGGSLSYEQYF; cdr3_nt: TGTGCCAGCAGCTTAGCGGGGGGGTCTCTCTCCTACGAGCAGTACTTC
cdr3_length: 18; j_call: TRBJ2-7; v_call: TRBV7-2; clone_size: NA; d_call: TRBD2; cdr3_aa: CASSLRLAGGTSSYEQYF; cdr3_nt: TGTGCCAGCAGCTTACGTCTAGCGGGAGGTACCAGCTCCTACGAGCAGTACTTC
cdr3_length: 14; j_call: TRBJ2-7; v_call: TRBV5-4; clone_size: NA; d_call: TRBD1; cdr3_aa: CASAPPGQGYEQYF; cdr3_nt: TGTGCCAGCGCCCCGCCAGGACAGGGCTACGAGCAGTACTTC
cdr3_length: 12; j_call: TRBJ2-5; v_call: TRBV2; clone_size: NA; d_call: NA; cdr3_aa: CASSYRKETQYF; cdr3_nt: TGTGCCAGCAGTTACAGGAAAGAGACCCAGTACTTC
cdr3_length: 14; j_call: TRBJ2-5; v_call: TRBV29-1; clone_size: NA; d_call: TRBD2; cdr3_aa: CSVAGTSSKETQYF; cdr3_nt: TGCAGCGTGGCTGGGACTAGCAGTAAAGAGACCCAGTACTTC
cdr3_length: 16; j_call: TRBJ2-7; v_call: TRBV9; clone_size: NA; d_call: TRBD1; cdr3_aa: CASSVSGGASLYEQYF; cdr3_nt: TGTGCCAGCAGCGTTTCAGGGGGCGCGTCGTTGTACGAGCAGTACTTC
cdr3_length: 16; j_call: TRBJ2-3; v_call: TRBV27; clone_size: NA; d_call: TRBD1; cdr3_aa: CASSLSRTGWGDTQYF; cdr3_nt: TGTGCCAGCAGTTTATCCCGGACAGGGTGGGGAGATACGCAGTATTTT
cdr3_length: 17; j_call: TRBJ2-6; v_call: TRBV28; clone_size: NA; d_call: TRBD2; cdr3_aa: CASSLFSGSSGANVLTF; cdr3_nt: TGTGCCAGCAGTTTATTTAGCGGGAGCTCTGGGGCCAACGTCCTGACTTTC
cdr3_length: 17; j_call: TRBJ2-3; v_call: TRBV7-3; clone_size: NA; d_call: TRBD2; cdr3_aa: CASSPSRLAGYTDTQYF; cdr3_nt: TGTGCCAGCAGCCCATCCCGACTAGCGGGATACACAGATACGCAGTATTTT
cdr3_length: 14; j_call: TRBJ1-5; v_call: TRBV7-8; clone_size: NA; d_call: NA; cdr3_aa: CASSLDSLNQPQHF; cdr3_nt: TGTGCCAGCAGCTTAGACAGCCTCAATCAGCCCCAGCATTTT
cdr3_length: 16; j_call: TRBJ1-2; v_call: TRBV5-1; clone_size: NA; d_call: NA; cdr3_aa: CASSLGPGTINYGYTF; cdr3_nt: TGCGCCAGCAGCTTGGGCCCCGGGACAATTAACTATGGCTACACCTTC
cdr3_length: 13; j_call: TRBJ2-1; v_call: TRBV19; clone_size: once; d_call: TRBD2; cdr3_aa: CASSSGGYNEQFF; cdr3_nt: TGTGCCAGTAGTTCCGGGGGGTACAATGAGCAGTTCTTC
cdr3_length: 19; j_call: TRBJ2-1; v_call: TRBV21-1; clone_size: few; d_call: NA; cdr3_aa: CASSKVPLASGIKFNEQFF; cdr3_nt: TGTGCCAGCAGCAAAGTTCCTTTGGCTAGCGGGATTAAATTTAATGAGCAGTTCTTC
cdr3_length: 13; j_call: TRBJ2-1; v_call: TRBV29-1; clone_size: NA; d_call: TRBD1; cdr3_aa: CSVERDSYNEQFF; cdr3_nt: TGCAGCGTTGAACGGGACAGCTACAATGAGCAGTTCTTC
cdr3_length: 17; j_call: TRBJ2-7; v_call: TRBV4-2; clone_size: NA; d_call: NA; cdr3_aa: CASSQEGTYGGTYEQYF; cdr3_nt: TGTGCCAGCAGCCAAGAGGGGACTTATGGAGGAACCTACGAGCAGTACTTC
cdr3_length: 13; j_call: TRBJ1-2; v_call: TRBV9; clone_size: NA; d_call: TRBD1; cdr3_aa: CASSGGTVYGYTF; cdr3_nt: TGTGCCAGCAGCGGTGGGACAGTCTATGGCTACACCTTC
cdr3_length: 15; j_call: TRBJ2-7; v_call: TRBV6-5; clone_size: NA; d_call: NA; cdr3_aa: CASSYAPGDPSEQYF; cdr3_nt: TGTGCCAGCAGTTACGCTCCGGGGGACCCCTCCGAGCAGTACTTC
cdr3_length: 13; j_call: TRBJ1-1; v_call: TRBV6-1; clone_size: NA; d_call: NA; cdr3_aa: CASTVDLNTEAFF; cdr3_nt: TGTGCCAGCACGGTTGACTTAAACACTGAAGCTTTCTTT
cdr3_length: 15; j_call: TRBJ1-4; v_call: TRBV15; clone_size: NA; d_call: NA; cdr3_aa: CATSRDGLTNEKLFF; cdr3_nt: TGTGCCACCAGCAGAGATGGGCTAACTAATGAAAAACTGTTTTTT
cdr3_length: 17; j_call: TRBJ2-1; v_call: TRBV7-2; clone_size: NA; d_call: TRBD2; cdr3_aa: CASSLGLAGGSYNEQFF; cdr3_nt: TGTGCCAGCAGCTTAGGGCTAGCGGGAGGCTCCTACAATGAGCAGTTCTTC
cdr3_length: 14; j_call: TRBJ2-2; v_call: TRBV7-9; clone_size: NA; d_call: TRBD2; cdr3_aa: CASSSGTSPGELFF; cdr3_nt: TGTGCCAGCAGCTCAGGGACTAGCCCCGGGGAGCTGTTTTTT
cdr3_length: 15; j_call: TRBJ2-7; v_call: TRBV27; clone_size: NA; d_call: TRBD1; cdr3_aa: CASSSPGQGAYEQYF; cdr3_nt: TGTGCCAGCAGTAGCCCTGGACAGGGGGCCTACGAGCAGTACTTC
cdr3_length: 14; j_call: TRBJ1-1; v_call: TRBV18; clone_size: few; d_call: TRBD1; cdr3_aa: CASSPGTGNTEAFF; cdr3_nt: TGTGCCAGCTCACCAGGGACAGGGAACACTGAAGCTTTCTTT
cdr3_length: 17; j_call: TRBJ2-3; v_call: TRBV28; clone_size: NA; d_call: TRBD1; cdr3_aa: CASSSFKDRGLVDTQYF; cdr3_nt: TGTGCCAGCAGTTCATTCAAAGACAGGGGGCTTGTAGATACGCAGTATTTT
cdr3_length: 15; j_call: TRBJ2-3; v_call: TRBV2; clone_size: NA; d_call: TRBD1; cdr3_aa: CASTSGQTVTDTQYF; cdr3_nt: TGTGCCAGCACCTCGGGACAGACAGTCACAGATACGCAGTATTTT
cdr3_length: 14; j_call: TRBJ1-2; v_call: TRBV5-4; clone_size: NA; d_call: TRBD1; cdr3_aa: CASTPERDSYGYTF; cdr3_nt: TGTGCCAGCACCCCAGAGAGGGACAGCTATGGCTACACCTTC
cdr3_length: 17; j_call: TRBJ2-5; v_call: TRBV5-4; clone_size: once; d_call: TRBD2; cdr3_aa: CASSRRTSGSNQETQYF; cdr3_nt: TGTGCCAGCAGCCGCAGGACTAGCGGGAGCAACCAAGAGACCCAGTACTTC
cdr3_length: 13; j_call: TRBJ2-5; v_call: TRBV5-1; clone_size: NA; d_call: NA; cdr3_aa: CASTIGSGETQYF; cdr3_nt: TGCGCCAGCACCATAGGGTCGGGGGAGACCCAGTACTTC